This T cell receptor beta chain was sequenced during a study of CD8+ T cells in alopecia areata. Study context: The study gave treated patients oral tofacitinib at 5 to 10 mg twice daily. Study-level results: In blood and scalp, many expanded lesional clones persisted during tofacitinib. Uncertainty about whether baseline CD8+ expansion is linked to response remains, with one nonresponder. When scalp samples are sequenced, resident alphabeta T cells of normal skin are also captured.

Concerning this clone: Antigen specificity is unknown.

In each case, RNA was isolated and then reverse transcribed into cDNA as the sequencing template. The table came from immunoSEQ multiplex PCR; TCRdb's copy has only in-frame clones and leaves some out. The data contain fewer than 250,000 clones, about three fifths of them seen just once; the ten biggest clones take up about 1.3%. CDR3 length equals 11 residues. The germline V gene has CDR1 DFQATT and CDR2 SNEGSKA (reference sequence). Trimming removed 8 bases at V and 5 bases at J, with 12 bases between. Treatment of the sample: oral pan-JAK inhibitor, 5-10 mg twice daily. The specimen comprised CD4+ T cells sorted from blood, sampled at week 49, from a patient treated with tofacitinib. The chain combines TRBV20-1 with TRBJ1-2; D is uncertain. The receptor was isolated from a human donor with alopecia areata. The CDR3 loop is CSWGGDYGYTF. The CDR3 coding sequence is TGCAGTTGGGGAGGAGATTATGGCTACACCTTC.